These 31 T cell receptor beta chains were all obtained from the same sample, sequenced in a study of metastatic and nonmetastatic thyroid tumors. Until they underwent thyroid surgery, no patient had received any treatment. TCRdb recomputed clones from the PCR reads via MiXCR. The sample shows around 64,000 clones, under 5% of them seen only once. The sequencing input was blood. The receptor set was obtained from a female donor with papillary thyroid cancer or a benign thyroid nodule (not recorded which). Some clones in this sample may be carry-over from other donors' samples.

This clone was seen more than once but under ten times. The chain employs TRBV7-2 and TRBJ2-2; D is undetermined. The CDR3 loop spans 14 amino acids. CDR1 and CDR2 (germline): SGHTA, FQGNSA. Between the trimmed V and J ends, which lost 7 bases and 3 bases, there was a span of 12 bases. CDR3 sequence reads: CASNSRRDTGELFF. In nucleotides, the CDR3 is TGTGCCAGCAACTCGAGAAGGGACACCGGGGAGCTGTTTTTT.

This clone was seen more than once but under ten times. The chain recombines TRBV9 with TRBJ2-3, with unresolved D. CDR1 and CDR2 from the germline V gene are SGDLS and YYNGEE. The V end lost 0 bases, the J end lost 2 bases, and 19 bases lay between the germline ends. This CDR3 spans 18 amino acids. CDR3 sequence (DNA): TGTGCCAGCAGCGTAGGCGCAGGTACTTATCATACCACAGATACGCAGTATTTT. This translates into CASSVGAGTYHTTDTQYF.

The table lists this clone with many counts. V is TRBV5-1 and J is TRBJ2-1; D gene ambiguous. Trimming removed 4 bases at V and 5 bases at J, with 13 bases between. Germline V gives CDR1 SGHRS, CDR2 YFSETQ. This CDR3 spans 14 amino acids. This CDR3 is CASSLDAFNNEQFF. The CDR3 DNA is TGCGCCAGCAGCCTGGACGCTTTCAACAATGAGCAGTTCTTC.

A remark on this clone: The junction shows a germline mismatch at one end, possibly a read error. The V call is TRBV6-1, the J call TRBJ2-2; tentatively, D is TRBD2 (5 bases). This CDR3 is built from 14 residues. Germline-derived CDR1 and CDR2 are MNHNS and SASEGT. In DNA form, the CDR3 reads TGTGCCAGCAGTCCCGGACTGCAGACCGGTGAGCTGTTTTTT. Translated, it gives CASSPGLQTGELFF.

The rearrangement links TRBV2 to TRBJ2-1; D is perhaps TRBD2 (6 bases). The CDR3 sequence is 11 residues long. Germline lookup yields CDR1 SNHLY and CDR2 FYNNEI. The V and J ends lost 7 bases and 7 bases respectively, with 8 bases between them. CDR3 DNA sequence: TGTGCCAGCATGGGAGGTAATGAGCAGTTCTTC. Protein product: CASMGGNEQFF. The variable domain in full, with the rest retrieved from reference TRBV2 and TRBJ2-1, is EPEVTQTPSHQVTQMGQEVILRCVPISNHLYFYWYRQILGQKVEFLVSFYNNEISEKSEIFDDQFSVERPDGSNFTLKIRSTKLEDSAMYFCASMGGNEQFFGPGTRLTVL.

The chain links TRBV6-4 to TRBJ2-1, with D possibly matching TRBD2 (5 bases). V dropped 7 bases and J dropped 9 bases, with 16 bases sitting between them. The CDR3 is 13 amino acids. In germline, CDR1 is MRHNA, CDR2 SNTAGT. The CDR3 loop is CASTSGLPFEQFF. The CDR3 DNA follows: TGTGCCAGCACCTCCGGACTCCCGTTTGAGCAGTTCTTC.

Comments on this clone: This likely comes from a read error, as the CDR3 has no conserved phenylalanine or tryptophan at its end. The chain has TRBV5-1 and TRBJ1-2; D is undetermined. This CDR3 is built from 14 residues. The germline gives CDR1 SGHRS, CDR2 YFSETQ. CDR3: CASSLGPGSYCYTI. CDR3 in DNA: TGCGCCAGCAGCCTAGGACCGGGGAGCTATTGCTACACCATC.

This clone was found many times. The chain recombines TRBV4-1 with TRBJ2-3; TRBD2 agrees at 11 bases. The ends lost 8 bases at V and 4 bases at J; junction bases unmatched: 5. Per germline, CDR1 MGHRA and CDR2 YSYEKL. This CDR3 comprises 14 residues. DNA for the CDR3: TGCGCCAGCCGGATAGCGGGAGGGCCAGATACGCAGTATTTT. It encodes CASRIAGGPDTQYF.

This clone was found many times. The chain employs TRBV20-1 and TRBJ2-5; D is undetermined. CDR3 size: 13 residues. CDR1 is DFQATT and CDR2 is SNEGSKA in the germline V gene (reference sequence). V lost 3 bases and J 2 bases, leaving 10 bases between the germline ends. The CDR3: CSASKSRQETQYF. The CDR3 DNA sequence: TGCAGTGCTAGTAAATCCAGGCAAGAGACCCAGTACTTC.

This clone was detected many times. V gene TRBV2 combines with J gene TRBJ2-3, with 9 positions matching TRBD2. The V segment lost 8 bases and the J segment 2 bases; nucleotides outside the gene matches: 5. CDR3 length: 14 residues. Germline CDR1 SNHLY, CDR2 FYNNEI. The CDR3 coding sequence is TGTGCCAGCGAGACTAGCGGATACACAGATACGCAGTATTTT. Translating gives CASETSGYTDTQYF.

Worth noting for this clone: A read error may explain this, as a much larger clone is one base away. V usage is TRBV18 and J usage is TRBJ2-7; 7 bases map to TRBD1. Germline values: CDR1 KGHSH, CDR2 LQKENI. The CDR3 covers 14 residues. The V segment lost 7 bases and the J segment 3 bases; nucleotides outside the gene matches: 9. CDR3 residues: CASCWDSRVYEQYF. The CDR3 region has the DNA TGTGCCAGCTGTTGGGACAGCAGGGTCTACGAGCAGTACTTC.

Sample share makes this clone medium-sized. The V call is TRBV6-1, the J call TRBJ1-6, with TRBD1 identical over 7 bases. The V and J ends lost 5 bases and 7 bases, in that order; junction bases with no gene match: 5. Germline V CDR1 and CDR2: MNHNS, SASEGT. The CDR3 covers 14 residues. The CDR3 bases are TGTGCCAGCAGTACACAGGGGCCGAATTCACCCCTCCACTTT. Amino acids: CASSTQGPNSPLHF.

The sample holds a few counts of this clone. This chain uses TRBV2 with TRBJ2-7, with 8 bases that match TRBD1. The J segment lost 2 bases and the V segment lost 5 bases, leaving 11 bases of the junction unmatched. CDR1 SNHLY and CDR2 FYNNEI come from the germline V gene. CDR3 length: 16 amino acids. CDR3 coding DNA: TGTGCCAGCAGTTACCCCCGGACAGGGAAAACCTACGAGCAGTACTTC. This encodes CASSYPRTGKTYEQYF.

This clone occurred many times. This chain uses TRBV7-9 with TRBJ2-5; D is undetermined. V was cut by 2 bases and J by 6 bases, with 16 bases left in between. Per the germline V gene, CDR1 is SEHNR and CDR2 is FQNEAQ (reference sequence). The CDR3 is made up of 15 amino acids. The CDR3 DNA follows: TGTGCCAGCAGCTTAAATGTGGCAGGAGTGCAGACCCAGTACTTC. It translates to CASSLNVAGVQTQYF.

Many counts were recorded for this clone. The chain uses TRBV7-3 and TRBJ2-2; 10 nucleotides line up with TRBD2. Unmatched junction bases numbered 10, after V lost 2 bases and J lost 4 bases. CDR1 and CDR2 from the germline V gene are SGHTA and FQGTGA. This CDR3 has 18 residues. The CDR3 here is CASSLQVLAGDITGELFF. The CDR3 region has the DNA TGTGCCAGCAGCTTACAAGTCCTAGCGGGAGACATCACCGGGGAGCTGTTTTTT.

The chain links TRBV30 to TRBJ2-2; D gene ambiguous. The germline V gene has CDR1 GTSNPN and CDR2 SVGIG (reference sequence). CDR3 length: 13 amino acids. The V gene lost 4 bases and the J gene lost 6 bases, with 12 bases spanning the gap. The CDR3 loop reads CAWTPDSAGELFF. CDR3 DNA sequence: TGTGCCTGGACTCCCGACTCGGCCGGGGAGCTGTTTTTT.

This clone was counted at least ten times. The CDR3 spells CATSDSETQYF. The CDR3 nucleotides are TGTGCCACCAGTGATAGTGAGACCCAGTACTTC. The genes are TRBV24-1 and TRBJ2-5; no clear D gene. CDR1 and CDR2 (germline): KGHDR, SFDVKD. V gave up 3 bases and J gave up 5 bases, with 3 bases separating them. This CDR3 has 11 residues.

This clone was picked up a small number of times. This chain joins TRBV6-2 or TRBV6-3 and TRBJ2-1; 11 bases are shared with TRBD2. The CDR3 extends over 16 amino acids. Germline-derived CDR1 and CDR2 are MNHEY and SVGEGT. The trim removed 0 bases at V and 6 bases at J, leaving 4 bases unmatched. The CDR3, as DNA: TGTGCCAGCAGTTACTCCGGGACTAGCGGAGCCAATGAGCAGTTCTTC. Its protein product is CASSYSGTSGANEQFF.

This clone was picked up many times. V usage is TRBV4-1 and J usage is TRBJ1-2; D remains unclear. Trimming left V 1 base short and J 4 bases short, with 13 bases between. Germline V gene lookup returns CDR1 MGHRA and CDR2 YSYEKL. The CDR3 sequence is 15 residues long. The CDR3 DNA follows: TGCGCCAGCAGCCAAGGGCTTCGCGCTATCTATGGCTACACCTTC. Encoded protein: CASSQGLRAIYGYTF.

This clone appeared a few times. This sequence may be a read error, since a much larger clone differs from it by one base. V and J are TRBV12-3 or TRBV12-4 and TRBJ2-1; a possible D gene is TRBD2 (6 bases). The V and J ends lost 2 bases and 6 bases respectively, with 8 bases between them. This CDR3 is built from 13 residues. The CDR3 protein is CASSLRDSNEQFF. CDR3 nucleotide sequence: TGTGCCAGCAGTTTAAGGGACTCCAATGAGCAGTTCTTC.

This clone has only a few counts. The CDR3 sequence is CASSLTSGRDTQYF. The CDR3 nucleotides read TGTGCCAGCAGCTTAACTAGCGGGAGAGATACGCAGTATTTT. This sequence joins TRBV7-6 and TRBJ2-3, with TRBD2 matching 11 bases. This CDR3 region has 14 residues. Germline V CDR1 and CDR2: SGHVS, FNYEAQ. Unmatched junction bases numbered 0, after V lost 2 bases and J lost 5 bases.

This clone appeared many times. The chain recombines TRBV12-3 or TRBV12-4 with TRBJ2-7; a possible D gene is TRBD1 (6 bases). The CDR3 spans 15 residues. V lost 2 bases and J 6 bases, leaving 17 bases between the germline ends. The CDR3: CASSLTGQGGGEQYF. The CDR3 DNA sequence: TGTGCCAGCAGTTTAACGGGACAAGGAGGTGGCGAGCAGTACTTC.

This clone occurred many times. The chain carries TRBV12-3 or TRBV12-4 and TRBJ1-3, with TRBD1 matching 7 bases. There are 15 residues in the CDR3. V lost 6 bases, J lost 7 bases, and 12 bases stayed unmatched. The CDR3 region is CASSYPVAGGNTIYF. The CDR3 DNA reads as TGTGCCAGCAGCTATCCGGTTGCAGGGGGGAACACCATATATTTT.

In this sample, this clone turned up a few times. Written as DNA, the CDR3 is TGTGCCAGTAGTTCTCGATCCTTAGAGACCCAGTACTTC. It translates to CASSSRSLETQYF. The V gene is TRBV19, the J gene TRBJ2-5; D unresolved. The length of the CDR3 is 13 residues. Trimming took off 5 bases at V and 4 bases at J, with 11 bases between the two ends. The germline V gene has CDR1 LNHDA and CDR2 SQIVND (reference sequence).

For this clone: One base away lies a much larger clone, so this may be a sequencing read error. The chain links TRBV20-1 to TRBJ2-5; 9 bases line up with TRBD2. CDR3 size: 13 residues. Germline loops: CDR1 DFQATT, CDR2 SNEGSKA (reference sequence). The DNA for the CDR3 is TGCAGCGCACGTCTAGCGGGAACAGAGACCCAGTACTTC. As protein: CSARLAGTETQYF.

This clone has more than one count but fewer than ten. A read error may explain this, as a much larger clone is one base away. The chain employs TRBV20-1 and TRBJ1-1, with a weak D call TRBD1 (5 bases). Looked up from germline, CDR1 is DFQATT and CDR2 is SNEGSKA (reference sequence). CDR3 length equals 16 residues. The germline V and J ends were trimmed by 6 bases and 4 bases, with 24 bases remaining between them. The CDR3 reads CSAPAGGLGVVTEAFF. In nucleotides, the CDR3 is TGCAGTGCCCCCGCCGGTGGGTTAGGGGTAGTCACTGAAGCTTTCTTT.

In regard to this clone: This may stem from a read error, because a much larger clone lies one nucleotide away. This chain connects TRBV6-2 or TRBV6-3 to TRBJ1-4, with 7 bases aligning to TRBD1. The germline CDR1 and CDR2 sequences are MNHEY and SVGEGT. With V trimmed by 0 bases and J by 4 bases, 5 bases remained unmatched. The CDR3 is made up of 16 amino acids. The CDR3 DNA reads TGTGCCAGCAGTTACTCGACAGGGTGGGATAATGAAAAACTGTTTTTT. This encodes CASSYSTGWDNEKLFF.

This clone was found many times. This sequence joins TRBV20-1 and TRBJ1-1; 8 bases align to TRBD1. The J segment lost 11 bases and the V segment lost 5 bases, leaving 7 bases of the junction unmatched. The germline V gene encodes CDR1 DFQATT and CDR2 SNEGSKA (reference sequence). CDR3 length equals 11 residues. CDR3 sequence: CSADRGWWAFF. The DNA for the CDR3 is TGCAGTGCTGACAGGGGTTGGTGGGCTTTCTTT.

J is TRBJ1-5 and V is TRBV27; no firm D call. The length of the CDR3 is 14 residues. CDR1 and CDR2 (germline): MNHEY, SMNVEV (reference sequence). The V end lost 5 bases, the J end lost 6 bases, and 14 bases lay between the germline ends. This CDR3 reads CASSPDGPFQPQHF. The CDR3 region has the DNA TGTGCCAGCAGTCCGGACGGACCTTTTCAGCCCCAGCATTTT.

This clone was seen a handful of times. One base away lies a much larger clone, so this may be a sequencing read error. This chain links TRBV9 with TRBJ1-1; 9 nucleotides align to TRBD1. The CDR3 covers 16 residues. In germline, CDR1 is SGDLS, CDR2 YYNGEE. The trim removed 4 bases at V and 2 bases at J, leaving 9 bases unmatched. Written as DNA, the CDR3 is TGTGCCAGCAGCTCCATACCGGGACAGGGTAACACTGAAGCTTTCTTT. It is translated as CASSSIPGQGNTEAFF. The full variable domain, in which reference TRBV9 and TRBJ1-1 provide the parts outside the CDR3, is DSGVTQTPKHLITATGQRVTLRCSPRSGDLSVYWYQQSLDQGLQFLIQYYNGEERAKGNILERFSAQQFPDLHSELNLSSLELGDSALYFCASSSIPGQGNTEAFFGQGTRLTVV.

The sample holds many counts of this clone. The chain couples TRBV19 to TRBJ2-3, with D possibly matching TRBD1 (6 bases). In germline, CDR1 is LNHDA, CDR2 SQIVND (reference sequence). Trimming took 3 bases from V and 1 from J, leaving 14 bases between them. This CDR3 contains 16 residues. The CDR3: CASSMRQASGTDTQYF. The CDR3 region has the DNA TGTGCCAGTAGTATGAGACAGGCGAGCGGCACAGATACGCAGTATTTT. The full variable domain, rest sourced from reference TRBV19 and TRBJ2-3, is DGGITQSPKYLFRKEGQNVTLSCEQNLNHDAMYWYRQDPGQGLRLIYYSQIVNDFQKGDIAEGYSVSREKKESFPLTVTSAQKNPTAFYLCASSMRQASGTDTQYFGPGTRLTVL.